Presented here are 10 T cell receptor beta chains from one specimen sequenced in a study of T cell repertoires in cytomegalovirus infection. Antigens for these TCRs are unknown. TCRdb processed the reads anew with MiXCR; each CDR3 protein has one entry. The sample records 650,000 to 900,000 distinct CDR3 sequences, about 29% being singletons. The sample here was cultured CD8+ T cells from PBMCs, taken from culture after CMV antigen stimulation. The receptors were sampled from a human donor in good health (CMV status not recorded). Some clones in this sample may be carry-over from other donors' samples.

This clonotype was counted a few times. CDR3 DNA: TGTGCCAGCAGTTTGGGACACGAAAAACTGTTTTTT. This translates into CASSLGHEKLFF. The rearrangement joins TRBV12-3 or TRBV12-4 to TRBJ1-4; D might be TRBD1 (6 bases). The V end was cut by 3 bases, the J end by 8 bases, with 7 bases between. The CDR3 is 12 amino acids.

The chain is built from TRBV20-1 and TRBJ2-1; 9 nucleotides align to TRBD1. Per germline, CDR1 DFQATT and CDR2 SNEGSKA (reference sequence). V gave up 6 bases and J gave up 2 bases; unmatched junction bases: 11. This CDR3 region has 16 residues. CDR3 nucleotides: TGCAGTGCCCTTACTCCGGGACAGGGCGCCTACAATGAGCAGTTCTTC. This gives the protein CSALTPGQGAYNEQFF.

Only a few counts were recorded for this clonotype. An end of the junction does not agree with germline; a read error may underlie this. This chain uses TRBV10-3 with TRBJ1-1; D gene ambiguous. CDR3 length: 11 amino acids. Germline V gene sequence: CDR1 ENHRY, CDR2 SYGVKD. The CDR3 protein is CAISETTERIF. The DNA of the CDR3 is TGTGCCATCAGTGAAACCACAGAAAGGATCTTT.

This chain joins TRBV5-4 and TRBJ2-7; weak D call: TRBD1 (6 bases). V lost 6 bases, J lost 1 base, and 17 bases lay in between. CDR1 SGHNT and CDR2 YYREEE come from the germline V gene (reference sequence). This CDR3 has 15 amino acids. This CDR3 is CASTMGPGDSYEQYV. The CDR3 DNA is TGTGCCAGCACCATGGGTCCAGGGGATTCCTACGAGCAGTACGTC.

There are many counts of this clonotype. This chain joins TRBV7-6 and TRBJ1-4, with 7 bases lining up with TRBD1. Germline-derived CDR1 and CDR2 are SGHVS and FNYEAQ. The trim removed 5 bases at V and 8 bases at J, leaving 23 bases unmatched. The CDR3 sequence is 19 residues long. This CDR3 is CASSPLLRTGDRGREKLFF. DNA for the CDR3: TGTGCCAGCAGCCCACTTCTGCGGACAGGCGACCGGGGTCGAGAAAAACTGTTTTTT.

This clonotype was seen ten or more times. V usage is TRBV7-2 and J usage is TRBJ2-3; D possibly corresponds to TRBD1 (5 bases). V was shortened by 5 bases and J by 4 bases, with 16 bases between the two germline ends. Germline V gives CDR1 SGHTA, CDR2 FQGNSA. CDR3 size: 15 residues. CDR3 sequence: CASSPVRGWPDTQYF. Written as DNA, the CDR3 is TGTGCCAGCAGCCCGGTTAGGGGTTGGCCAGATACGCAGTATTTT.

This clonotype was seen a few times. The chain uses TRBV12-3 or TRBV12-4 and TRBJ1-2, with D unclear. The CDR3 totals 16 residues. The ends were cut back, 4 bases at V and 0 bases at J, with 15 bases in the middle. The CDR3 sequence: CASSSPPGPTNYGYTF. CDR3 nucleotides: TGTGCCAGCAGTTCCCCCCCCGGCCCAACTAACTATGGCTACACCTTC.

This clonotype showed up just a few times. CDR3 region: CASRPEVGAYNEQFF. The CDR3 region has the DNA TGTGCCAGCAGGCCCGAGGTCGGGGCCTACAATGAGCAGTTCTTC. The rearrangement joins TRBV5-4 to TRBJ2-1; D possibly corresponds to TRBD2 (5 bases). CDR3 length equals 15 residues. Germline-derived CDR1 and CDR2 are SGHNT and YYREEE (reference sequence). V was clipped by 5 bases and J by 2 bases, with 14 bases between them.

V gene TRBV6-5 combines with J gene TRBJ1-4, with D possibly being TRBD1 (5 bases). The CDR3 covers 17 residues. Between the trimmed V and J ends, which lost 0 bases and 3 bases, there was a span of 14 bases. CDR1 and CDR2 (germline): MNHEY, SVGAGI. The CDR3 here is CASSYSIWGSANEKLFF. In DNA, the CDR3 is TGTGCCAGCAGTTACTCGATATGGGGGAGTGCTAATGAAAAACTGTTTTTT.

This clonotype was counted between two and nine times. The CDR3 DNA sequence: TGTGCCAGCTCACTCCCGGGACAGGGGTCTAACGAGCAGTTCTTC. It translates to CASSLPGQGSNEQFF. The chain employs TRBV18 and TRBJ2-1; 10 bases map to TRBD1. The CDR3 is 15 amino acids. Germline values: CDR1 KGHSH, CDR2 LQKENI. V trimming: 4 bases; J trimming: 10 bases; junction bases outside the gene matches: 10.